A single sample gave rise to the 13 T cell receptor beta chains below, sequenced in a study of shared clonotypes between healthy human individuals. TCRdb's copy holds only in-frame clones and misses some; the assay was immunoSEQ multiplex PCR. The data show 2.5 million or so clones, 85% to 95% seen once. Source material: naive CD4+ T cells sorted from blood. Subset described: CD45RA+ positively selected. The source is a man younger than 35 in good health.

This chain uses TRBV29-1 with TRBJ1-2; no firm D call. Germline V gene sequence: CDR1 SQVTM, CDR2 ANQGSEA. CDR3 length equals 13 residues. The ends were cut back, 0 bases at V and 7 bases at J, with 12 bases in the middle. In DNA form, the CDR3 reads TGCAGCGTTGAAGACGATGGGGAGGGTGGCTACACCTTC. Residues: CSVEDDGEGGYTF.

The chain uses TRBV18 and TRBJ1-3; no reliable D call. CDR1 and CDR2 from the germline V gene are KGHSH and LQKENI. The CDR3 has 15 residues. With 4 bases removed from V and 1 base from J, the gap between germline ends came to 11 bases. The CDR3 DNA is TGTGCCAGCTCACTGGCGACTTATTCTGGAAACACCATATATTTT. This translates into CASSLATYSGNTIYF.

The sample holds one count of this clone. CDR3 residues: CASSIRGSSYEQYF. In DNA, the CDR3 is TGTGCCAGCAGCATAAGAGGGAGCTCCTACGAGCAGTACTTC. The chain joins TRBV13 to TRBJ2-7, with D maybe TRBD2 (5 bases). V lost 5 bases and J 0 bases, leaving 11 bases between the germline ends. Germline CDR1 reads PRHDT; CDR2 reads FYEKMQ (reference sequence). This CDR3 spans 14 amino acids.

This clone was counted a few times. V gene TRBV5-4 combines with J gene TRBJ2-7; 9 positions match TRBD1. Looked up from germline, CDR1 is SGHNT and CDR2 is YYREEE (reference sequence). CDR3 length equals 14 residues. The V gene end was trimmed by 5 bases and the J gene end by 5 bases; junction bases not matched to a gene: 8. The CDR3 bases are TGTGCCAGCAGTCTTGGGGGACAGGGCGACGAGCAGTACTTC. Translating it yields CASSLGGQGDEQYF.

Note on this clone: Sequence at one end of the junction differs from germline and may be a read error. The same CDR3 also results from other DNA sequences found in this sample. This sequence joins TRBV5-1 and TRBJ1-2; D is uncertain. This CDR3 region has 15 residues. Germline CDR1 SGHRS, CDR2 YFSETQ. CDR3 protein: CASRPVAVPDYGYTF. Written as DNA, the CDR3 is TGCGCCAGCAGACCGGTTGCGGTGCCCGACTATGGCTACACCTTT.

The rearrangement uses TRBV6-5 and TRBJ2-3, with 8 bases fitting TRBD1. V dropped 4 bases and J dropped 4; count of bases not matched to a gene: 10. In germline, CDR1 is MNHEY, CDR2 SVGAGI. The CDR3 consists of 16 residues. The CDR3 bases are TGTGCCAGCAGTTTGTGGACAGGGAGAAGTCCAGATACGCAGTATTTT. Its protein product is CASSLWTGRSPDTQYF.

This clone was seen a single time. The junction differs from germline at one of its ends, possibly a read error. The chain joins TRBV7-7 to TRBJ2-3; D is tentatively TRBD1 or TRBD2 (5 bases each). CDR3 size: 14 residues. Germline-derived CDR1 and CDR2 are SSHAT and FNYEAQ (reference sequence). In DNA form, the CDR3 reads TGTGCTAGCAGCTCCGGGACGGCGATAGATACGCAGTATTTT. Translating it yields CASSSGTAIDTQYF.

The rearrangement links TRBV6-1 to TRBJ1-1; maybe TRBD1 (6 bases). V lost 7 bases and J 0 bases, leaving 9 bases between the germline ends. The germline CDR1 and CDR2 sequences are MNHNS and SASEGT. CDR3 length: 13 residues. The chain's CDR3 is CASNGQMNTEAFF. The DNA of the CDR3 is TGTGCCAGCAACGGACAGATGAACACTGAAGCTTTCTTT.

This clone occurred a few times. The V call is TRBV30, the J call TRBJ1-1; 8 positions agree with TRBD1. From germline, CDR1 is GTSNPN and CDR2 SVGIG (reference sequence). The CDR3 covers 13 residues. The V gene end was trimmed by 1 base and the J gene end by 7 bases; junction bases not matched to a gene: 5. The CDR3 sequence is CAWSAQGAGEAFF. The CDR3 DNA sequence: TGTGCCTGGAGTGCTCAGGGGGCGGGTGAAGCTTTCTTT. The full variable domain, completed using reference TRBV30 and TRBJ1-1, is SQTIHQWPATLVQPVGSPLSLECTVEGTSNPNLYWYRQAAGRGLQLLFYSVGIGQISSEVPQNLSASRPQDRQFILSSKKLLLSDSGFYLCAWSAQGAGEAFFGQGTRLTVV.

This clone showed up just a few times. This CDR3 is also generated by other DNA sequences in the sample. The chain recombines TRBV19 with TRBJ1-5; D is uncertain. This CDR3 spans 12 amino acids. CDR1 LNHDA and CDR2 SQIVND come from the germline V gene (reference sequence). V was trimmed by 5 bases and J by 4 bases, leaving 6 bases between them. The CDR3 is CASSSGNQPQHF. The CDR3, as DNA: TGTGCCAGTAGTTCAGGAAATCAGCCCCAGCATTTT.

This clone was counted once. The rearrangement uses TRBV11-2 and TRBJ1-2; D unclear. The germline gives CDR1 SGHAT, CDR2 FQNNGV. Trimming took off 2 bases at V and 2 bases at J, with 15 bases between the two ends. CDR3 length: 16 amino acids. The CDR3 region has the DNA TGTGCCAGCAGCTTAAGCGGGGAGAGAAGGAACTATGGCTACACCTTC. This codes for CASSLSGERRNYGYTF.

V usage is TRBV5-4 and J usage is TRBJ2-2, with 9 nucleotides matching TRBD1. Germline CDR1 reads SGHNT; CDR2 reads YYREEE (reference sequence). CDR3 length equals 14 residues. Trimming took 5 bases from V and 3 from J; bases not matched to a gene: 2. The CDR3 nucleotides read TGTGCCAGCAGACGGACAGGGGACACCGGGGAGCTGTTTTTT. It is translated as CASRRTGDTGELFF.

The chain joins TRBV30 to TRBJ2-1; D is unclear. Germline values: CDR1 GTSNPN, CDR2 SVGIG (reference sequence). The CDR3 runs to 13 residues. With 1 base removed from V and 10 bases from J, the gap between germline ends came to 14 bases. CDR3 in amino acids: CAWSGRSRGEQFF. The CDR3 nucleotides read TGTGCCTGGAGTGGTAGGAGTAGAGGCGAGCAGTTCTTC.